The sequence of this T cell receptor (beta chain) was determined in a study of human versus mouse CDR3 diversity and MHC coevolution. Study conclusions and caveats: On average, humans showed more CDR3 deletions and insertions than mice. Among all groups, most of the three human donors showed least clonal inequality. A handful of MHC II alleles selected the human T cells.

This table comes from immunoSEQ multiplex PCR, and its TCRdb copy is limited to in-frame clones, with some not included. This sample has about 83,000 clones, with around 92% found just once. Notes on this clone: Its antigen is not identified.

Naive CD4 T cells were sorted as CD45RO-negative, CD62L-positive. The CDR3 consists of 13 residues. Looked up from germline, CDR1 is MDHEN and CDR2 is SYDVKM. The ends were cut back, 5 bases at V and 11 bases at J, with 18 bases in the middle. The sequence derives from a person aged 25 to 69 in good health. The sample comprised naive CD4+ T cells from blood. As for subset: CD45RO-negative CD62L-positive naive CD4 T cells. The chain recombines TRBV28 with TRBJ1-1; D is ambiguous. CDR3 amino acids: CASSPQVLTGAFF. Written as DNA, the CDR3 is TGTGCCAGCAGTCCCCAAGTCCTGACCGGGGCTTTCTTT.